Listed below are T cell receptor beta chains from one sample, sequenced in a study of blood T cells in healthy people across ages. A single record per CDR3 protein comes from TCRdb applying MiXCR to the 5' RACE reads. The sample shows some 1,800,000 distinct CDR3 sequences, about 39% of them seen only once. The specimen sequenced was blood. The receptors come from a human donor in good health. Each CDR3 is given with its conserved first and last residue. The D gene is left open where the match is weak. Size is stated for part of the rows, as once, few or many counts, or as a class when the clone is expanded.

D gene: .; J gene: TRBJ2-1; V gene: TRBV7-2; clone size: few; CDR3 protein: CASLRGTSSYNEQFF; CDR3 DNA: TGTGCCAGCCTAAGAGGGACAAGCTCCTACAATGAGCAGTTCTTC
D gene: .; J gene: TRBJ2-1; V gene: TRBV29-1; clone size: few; CDR3 protein: CSVEYGYNEQFF; CDR3 DNA: TGCAGCGTTGAATACGGCTACAATGAGCAGTTCTTC
D gene: .; J gene: TRBJ2-5; V gene: TRBV15; clone size: .; CDR3 protein: CATSSNPGVRSEQYF; CDR3 DNA: TGTGCCACCAGCAGCAATCCAGGGGTTCGCTCTGAGCAGTACTTC
D gene: .; J gene: TRBJ2-1; V gene: TRBV6-5; clone size: .; CDR3 protein: CASSYRDPRGNEQFF; CDR3 DNA: TGTGCCAGCAGTTACCGGGACCCACGGGGCAATGAGCAGTTCTTC
D gene: .; J gene: TRBJ1-1; V gene: TRBV6-6; clone size: .; CDR3 protein: CASSFEMGTEAFF; CDR3 DNA: TGTGCCAGCAGTTTCGAAATGGGGACTGAAGCTTTCTTT
D gene: .; J gene: TRBJ1-1; V gene: TRBV7-6; clone size: .; CDR3 protein: CASSLALTTEAFF; CDR3 DNA: TGTGCCAGCAGCTTAGCGCTTACCACTGAAGCTTTCTTT
D gene: .; J gene: TRBJ2-7; V gene: TRBV7-2; clone size: few; CDR3 protein: CASSPHGGQTYEQYF; CDR3 DNA: TGTGCCAGCAGCCCCCACGGGGGACAGACTTACGAGCAGTACTTC
D gene: TRBD1; J gene: TRBJ1-2; V gene: TRBV14; clone size: few; CDR3 protein: CASSQLLTGYGYTF; CDR3 DNA: TGTGCCAGCAGCCAACTCTTGACAGGGTATGGCTACACCTTC
D gene: TRBD1; J gene: TRBJ1-5; V gene: TRBV2; clone size: few; CDR3 protein: CASSQDRGHQPQHF; CDR3 DNA: TGTGCCAGCAGTCAGGACAGGGGGCATCAGCCCCAGCATTTT
D gene: TRBD2; J gene: TRBJ2-1; V gene: TRBV10-3; clone size: .; CDR3 protein: CAISGTSGGTTNEQFF; CDR3 DNA: TGTGCCATCAGTGGTACTAGCGGGGGGACCACCAATGAGCAGTTCTTC
D gene: TRBD2; J gene: TRBJ2-3; V gene: TRBV9; clone size: .; CDR3 protein: CASSASGTSGNTQYF; CDR3 DNA: TGTGCCAGCAGCGCCTCCGGGACTAGCGGAAATACGCAGTATTTT
D gene: .; J gene: TRBJ2-7; V gene: TRBV27; clone size: .; CDR3 protein: CASSLVASYEQYF; CDR3 DNA: TGTGCCAGCAGTTTAGTGGCCTCCTACGAGCAGTACTTC
D gene: TRBD1; J gene: TRBJ2-4; V gene: TRBV20-1; clone size: few; CDR3 protein: CSASPRDRVDIQYF; CDR3 DNA: TGCAGTGCTAGTCCCCGGGACAGGGTAGACATTCAGTACTTC
D gene: .; J gene: TRBJ2-1; V gene: TRBV6-6; clone size: .; CDR3 protein: CASISPQGHNEQFF; CDR3 DNA: TGTGCCAGCATATCCCCGCAGGGTCATAATGAGCAGTTCTTC
D gene: .; J gene: TRBJ1-2; V gene: TRBV12-3/TRBV12-4; clone size: .; CDR3 protein: CASSGLGWDGYTF; CDR3 DNA: TGTGCCAGCAGTGGTCTCGGTTGGGATGGCTACACCTTC
D gene: .; J gene: TRBJ1-1; V gene: TRBV20-1; clone size: .; CDR3 protein: CSATERVGAFF; CDR3 DNA: TGCAGTGCAACAGAGAGGGTTGGAGCTTTCTTT
D gene: .; J gene: TRBJ1-4; V gene: TRBV7-2; clone size: .; CDR3 protein: CASSVEIPTNEKLFF; CDR3 DNA: TGTGCCAGCAGCGTGGAAATCCCAACTAATGAAAAACTGTTTTTT
D gene: TRBD1; J gene: TRBJ2-7; V gene: TRBV6-2/TRBV6-3; clone size: .; CDR3 protein: CASSYETGAPHYEQYF; CDR3 DNA: TGTGCCAGCAGTTACGAGACAGGGGCACCACACTACGAGCAGTACTTC
D gene: .; J gene: TRBJ1-4; V gene: TRBV19; clone size: .; CDR3 protein: CASSSTGTVGEKLFF; CDR3 DNA: TGTGCCAGTAGTAGCACCGGGACGGTGGGTGAAAAACTGTTTTTT
D gene: TRBD1; J gene: TRBJ1-5; V gene: TRBV12-3/TRBV12-4; clone size: .; CDR3 protein: CASSRGQGGQPQHF; CDR3 DNA: TGTGCCAGCAGCCGGGGACAGGGGGGTCAGCCCCAGCATTTT
D gene: .; J gene: TRBJ2-1; V gene: TRBV3-1; clone size: few; CDR3 protein: CASSQERGYYNEQFF; CDR3 DNA: TGTGCCAGCAGCCAAGAACGGGGTTACTACAATGAGCAGTTCTTC
D gene: .; J gene: TRBJ2-3; V gene: TRBV11-1; clone size: .; CDR3 protein: CASSLLFPTATDTQYF; CDR3 DNA: TGTGCCAGCAGCCTCCTTTTTCCAACTGCCACAGATACGCAGTATTTT
D gene: .; J gene: TRBJ1-2; V gene: TRBV12-3/TRBV12-4; clone size: few; CDR3 protein: CASSGGGLSYGYTF; CDR3 DNA: TGTGCCAGCAGTGGTGGAGGGCTCAGCTATGGCTACACCTTC
D gene: .; J gene: TRBJ1-2; V gene: TRBV28; clone size: .; CDR3 protein: CASSGGPFYGYTF; CDR3 DNA: TGTGCCAGCAGTGGCGGACCATTCTATGGCTACACCTTC
D gene: .; J gene: TRBJ2-5; V gene: TRBV20-1; clone size: few; CDR3 protein: CSADGTEETQYF; CDR3 DNA: TGCAGCGCTGATGGGACCGAAGAGACCCAGTACTTC
D gene: TRBD2; J gene: TRBJ2-7; V gene: TRBV7-9; clone size: once; CDR3 protein: CASSAGTSFYEQYF; CDR3 DNA: TGTGCCAGCAGCGCCGGGACTAGCTTCTACGAGCAGTACTTC
D gene: .; J gene: TRBJ2-7; V gene: TRBV6-6; clone size: few; CDR3 protein: CASSYAQGSGYEQYF; CDR3 DNA: TGTGCCAGCAGTTACGCGCAGGGAAGCGGTTACGAGCAGTACTTC
D gene: .; J gene: TRBJ1-2; V gene: TRBV4-3; clone size: .; CDR3 protein: CASSQAETPYGYTF; CDR3 DNA: TGCGCCAGCAGCCAAGCGGAGACACCTTATGGCTACACCTTC
D gene: .; J gene: TRBJ2-3; V gene: TRBV27; clone size: few; CDR3 protein: CASSSFSRVTDTQYF; CDR3 DNA: TGTGCCAGCAGTTCCTTTAGCAGGGTGACAGATACGCAGTATTTT
D gene: TRBD1; J gene: TRBJ2-1; V gene: TRBV7-9; clone size: few; CDR3 protein: CASSSRATGGFF; CDR3 DNA: TGTGCCAGCAGCTCTAGGGCGACAGGGGGGTTCTTC
D gene: TRBD1; J gene: TRBJ1-1; V gene: TRBV20-1; clone size: .; CDR3 protein: CSANRGTEAFF; CDR3 DNA: TGCAGTGCTAACAGGGGCACTGAAGCTTTCTTT
D gene: .; J gene: TRBJ2-5; V gene: TRBV29-1; clone size: .; CDR3 protein: CSVETDSQYF; CDR3 DNA: TGCAGCGTTGAGACGGACAGTCAGTACTTC
D gene: .; J gene: TRBJ2-2; V gene: TRBV5-1; clone size: .; CDR3 protein: CASSLSSWGDTGKLFF; CDR3 DNA: TGCGCCAGCAGCCTAAGTAGCTGGGGGGACACCGGGAAGCTGTTTTTT
D gene: TRBD2; J gene: TRBJ2-5; V gene: TRBV7-2; clone size: many; CDR3 protein: CASSSGTNLQETQYF; CDR3 DNA: TGTGCCAGCAGCTCGGGGACTAACCTCCAAGAGACCCAGTACTTC
D gene: .; J gene: TRBJ2-1; V gene: TRBV11-2; clone size: once; CDR3 protein: CASTRLASSSYNEQFF; CDR3 DNA: TGTGCCAGCACCCGCCTGGCGTCTAGCTCCTACAATGAGCAGTTCTTC
D gene: TRBD1; J gene: TRBJ1-6; V gene: TRBV2; clone size: .; CDR3 protein: CASSERDSSYNSPLHF; CDR3 DNA: TGTGCCAGCAGTGAAAGGGACAGCTCCTATAATTCACCCCTCCACTTT
D gene: TRBD2; J gene: TRBJ2-1; V gene: TRBV2; clone size: .; CDR3 protein: CASVVAGVFNEQFF; CDR3 DNA: TGTGCCAGCGTCGTAGCGGGGGTGTTCAATGAGCAGTTCTTC
D gene: .; J gene: TRBJ2-1; V gene: TRBV7-9; clone size: many; CDR3 protein: CASSSLNSLNSYNEQFF; CDR3 DNA: TGTGCCAGCAGCTCATTAAACAGTTTGAACTCCTACAATGAGCAGTTCTTC
D gene: TRBD1; J gene: TRBJ1-5; V gene: TRBV12-3/TRBV12-4; clone size: few; CDR3 protein: CASSLLQGASNQPQHF; CDR3 DNA: TGTGCCAGCAGCTTGTTACAGGGGGCCTCTAATCAGCCCCAGCATTTT
D gene: .; J gene: TRBJ2-5; V gene: TRBV25-1; clone size: .; CDR3 protein: CASSEYRWDQETQYF; CDR3 DNA: TGTGCCAGCAGTGAATACAGGTGGGACCAAGAGACCCAGTACTTC
D gene: .; J gene: TRBJ1-2; V gene: TRBV5-1; clone size: .; CDR3 protein: CASSTREDYGYTF; CDR3 DNA: TGCGCCAGCAGCACCAGGGAGGACTATGGCTACACCTTC
D gene: .; J gene: TRBJ2-3; V gene: TRBV4-1; clone size: few; CDR3 protein: CASSQLQSRGSTDTQYF; CDR3 DNA: TGCGCCAGCAGCCAACTCCAAAGCAGAGGTAGCACAGATACGCAGTATTTT
D gene: TRBD1; J gene: TRBJ1-2; V gene: TRBV7-9; clone size: few; CDR3 protein: CASSSPTGGRYGYTF; CDR3 DNA: TGTGCCAGCAGCTCACCAACAGGGGGCCGGTATGGCTACACCTTC
D gene: .; J gene: TRBJ2-1; V gene: TRBV7-8; clone size: .; CDR3 protein: CANSLAYLTKGEQFF; CDR3 DNA: TGTGCCAACAGCTTAGCCTATTTAACCAAAGGTGAGCAGTTCTTC